The next 6 T cell receptor beta chains were all read from a single sample in a study of radiotherapy plus CTLA-4 blockade in lung cancer. The data were produced by immunoSEQ multiplex PCR, yet TCRdb's version contains in-frame clones alone and is incomplete. The sample carries about 83,000 clones, more than 60% recorded once. Specimen: peripheral blood, collected from a patient treated with radiotherapy plus ipilimumab. The receptors were sampled from a human donor with non-small cell lung cancer who had a partial response to radiotherapy plus ipilimumab. Some clones in this sample may be carry-over from other donors' samples.

This rearrangement joins TRBV19 to TRBJ2-7; 10 positions match TRBD2. Germline trimming cut 5 bases from V and 6 bases from J; bases unmatched to any gene: 10. This CDR3 spans 15 amino acids. The germline CDR1 and CDR2 sequences are LNHDA and SQIVND (reference sequence). The CDR3 DNA sequence: TGTGCCAGTAGTCCGCTAGCGGGAGCTCTGACCGAGCAGTACTTC. It codes for CASSPLAGALTEQYF.

J is TRBJ2-1 and V is TRBV29-1; weak D call: TRBD2 (6 bases). The CDR3 sequence is 12 residues long. CDR1 is SQVTM and CDR2 is ANQGSEA in the germline V gene. V dropped 0 bases and J dropped 12 bases, with 12 bases sitting between them. CDR3 coding DNA: TGCAGCGTTGAAGATGGGGGGACGGGGCAGTTCTTC. Its protein is CSVEDGGTGQFF.

The chain employs TRBV10-1 and TRBJ2-1; D not resolved. Germline V gene data show CDR1 as WNHNN and CDR2 as SYGVQD (reference sequence). The length of the CDR3 is 13 residues. Between the trimmed V and J ends, which lost 4 bases and 4 bases, there was a span of 8 bases. This CDR3 is CASSAPEYNEQFF. CDR3 DNA sequence: TGCGCCAGCAGTGCCCCTGAGTACAATGAGCAGTTCTTC.

The chain joins TRBV28 to TRBJ1-2; 11 nucleotides line up with TRBD1. This CDR3 is built from 15 residues. Germline assignment: CDR1 MDHEN and CDR2 SYDVKM. The junction had 5 bases not matched to a gene; V was cut back by 4 bases and J by 4 bases. The CDR3 DNA reads as TGTGCCAGCAGTTCCCCCGGGACAGGGGGCTATGGCTACACCTTC. This codes for CASSSPGTGGYGYTF.

This chain links TRBV7-2 with TRBJ2-7; no definite D call. The germline V gene encodes CDR1 SGHTA and CDR2 FQGNSA. V was cut by 0 bases and J by 6 bases, with 15 bases left in between. The CDR3 is made up of 15 amino acids. The CDR3 DNA reads TGTGCCAGCAGCTTAGCGGCGGTTGGTACGGGCGAGCAGTACTTC. This translates into CASSLAAVGTGEQYF.

The sample holds a few counts of this clone. The chain carries TRBV7-3 and TRBJ1-5; no firm D call. The V and J ends lost 5 bases and 4 bases respectively, with 9 bases between them. The germline V gene encodes CDR1 SGHTA and CDR2 FQGTGA. The CDR3 is 13 residues long. The CDR3 sequence is CASSPSGNQPQHF. As DNA, the CDR3 is TGTGCCAGCAGCCCCTCAGGAAATCAGCCCCAGCATTTT.